This TCR beta chain was recorded in a study of beta chain features in type 1 diabetes. The study's findings and limits: Within each of all four CD4+ subsets, Type 1 diabetes patients had TCRB CDR3s that were moderately but significantly shorter. Within patients, naive, central memory and Treg TCRB repertoires seemed more similar than within healthy donors.

This clone has only a few counts. The antigen is not known. Trimming at V came to 10 bases and at J to 1 base, leaving 5 bases not matched to a gene. This CDR3 spans 13 amino acids. CDR1 is MNHNS and CDR2 is SASEGT in the germline V gene. A CD45RO/CCR7/CD25/CD127/CD95/CD27 panel sorted naive, central memory, regulatory and stem cell-like memory CD4+ cells. Every isolated RNA sample was fully reverse transcribed, so sequencing captured expressed TCRB transcripts. Repertoires were generated with immunoSEQ multiplex PCR, while TCRdb's copy carries only in-frame clones and drops some. The sample yields 640,000 or so clones, over 10% seen once.

The chain combines TRBV6-1 with TRBJ2-3, with TRBD1 matching over 7 bases. This TCR was recovered from a man between 18 and 29 years old with type 1 diabetes. Sample: naive CD4+ T cells from blood. CDR3 loop: CAIRTGGTDTQYF. For the CDR3, the DNA is TGTGCCATTCGAACAGGGGGCACAGATACGCAGTATTTT.